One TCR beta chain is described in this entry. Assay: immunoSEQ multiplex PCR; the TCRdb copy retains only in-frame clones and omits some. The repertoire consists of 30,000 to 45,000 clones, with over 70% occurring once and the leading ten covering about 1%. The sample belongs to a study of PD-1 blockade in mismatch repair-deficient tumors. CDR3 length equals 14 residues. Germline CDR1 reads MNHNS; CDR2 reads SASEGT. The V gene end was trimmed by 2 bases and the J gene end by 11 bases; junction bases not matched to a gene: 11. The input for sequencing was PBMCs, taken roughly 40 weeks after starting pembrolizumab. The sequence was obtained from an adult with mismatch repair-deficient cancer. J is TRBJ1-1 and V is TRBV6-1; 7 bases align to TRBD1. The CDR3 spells CASSEPRQGDLAFF. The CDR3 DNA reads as TGTGCCAGCAGTGAACCTCGGCAGGGGGATTTGGCTTTCTTT.